Each of the 27 T cell receptor beta chains below was sequenced from the same sample in a study of control samples from healthy donors and cancer patients. This table comes from immunoSEQ multiplex PCR, and its TCRdb copy is limited to in-frame clones, with some not included. The repertoire holds about 86,000 clones, with 94% as singletons. The specimen sequenced was blood. The receptors derive from a woman in her late teens or twenties in good health.

Only a few counts were recorded for this clone. V usage is TRBV7-8 and J usage is TRBJ1-3; the D is unclear. V was clipped by 1 base and J by 3 bases, with 7 bases between them. This CDR3 region has 14 residues. The germline V gene has CDR1 SGHVS and CDR2 FQNEAQ. Here the CDR3 reads CASSLVPSGNTIYF. The CDR3 nucleotides read TGTGCCAGCAGCTTAGTTCCCAGTGGAAACACCATATATTTT.

This sequence joins TRBV5-1 and TRBJ2-7; 10 positions agree with TRBD2. With 0 bases clipped from V and 5 bases from J, the junction kept 8 bases outside the gene matches. Germline CDR1 and CDR2: SGHRS and YFSETQ. The CDR3 is made up of 16 amino acids. CDR3 DNA sequence: TGCGCCAGCAGCTTGGTAACAGCGGGGGGGAACCACGAGCAGTACTTC. This translates into CASSLVTAGGNHEQYF.

In this sample, this clone turned up a few times. DNA for the CDR3: TGTGCCAGCAGACCCGGGACAGCTAACACCGGGGAGCTGTTTTTT. It codes for CASRPGTANTGELFF. This chain uses TRBV7-9 with TRBJ2-2; 7 bases are shared with TRBD1. V lost 6 bases and J lost 2; bases outside the gene matches: 6. The germline CDR1 and CDR2 sequences are SEHNR and FQNEAQ (reference sequence). The CDR3 extends over 15 amino acids.

The chain couples TRBV11-1 to TRBJ2-2; D gene ambiguous. CDR1 and CDR2 from the germline V gene are SGHAT and FQDESV (reference sequence). The V gene lost 2 bases and the J gene lost 0 bases, with 4 bases spanning the gap. This CDR3 has 14 amino acids. CDR3 nucleotide sequence: TGTGCCAGCAGCTTAAGACCGAACACCGGGGAGCTGTTTTTT. Translation gives CASSLRPNTGELFF.

This clone was counted once. The V call is TRBV12-3 or TRBV12-4, the J call TRBJ2-5, with D possibly TRBD1 on 5 matching bases. The CDR3 totals 13 residues. V was clipped by 3 bases and J by 2 bases, with 7 bases between them. The CDR3 is CASSFDRQETQYF. The CDR3 bases are TGTGCCAGCAGTTTTGACAGACAAGAGACCCAGTACTTC.

This clone was seen only once. The V gene is TRBV10-3, the J gene TRBJ1-1, with 8 nucleotides matching TRBD1. The CDR3 is made up of 13 amino acids. CDR1 is ENHRY and CDR2 is SYGVKD in the germline V gene. J lost 3 bases, V lost 6 bases, and 3 bases had no gene match. CDR3 amino acids: CAISDRGDTEAFF. The CDR3 DNA reads TGTGCCATCAGCGACAGGGGAGACACTGAAGCTTTCTTT.

V and J are TRBV28 and TRBJ1-1; 7 positions agree with TRBD1. CDR1 is MDHEN, CDR2 SYDVKM, per germline. The CDR3 is 16 amino acids. The trim removed 6 bases at V and 0 bases at J, leaving 10 bases unmatched. CDR3 residues: CASSTNIRGLNTEAFF. CDR3 DNA sequence: TGTGCCAGCAGCACAAACATAAGGGGGCTGAACACTGAAGCTTTCTTT. Full variable domain (rest looked up from reference TRBV28 and TRBJ1-1): DVKVTQSSRYLVKRTGEKVFLECVQDMDHENMFWYRQDPGLGLRLIYFSYDVKMKEKGDIPEGYSVSREKKERFSLILESASTNQTSMYLCASSTNIRGLNTEAFFGQGTRLTVV.

In this sample, this clone turned up once. CDR3 in DNA: TGCGCCAGCAGCTTGGGGACAGGGGGTCGGAGTAATGAAAAACTGTTTTTT. Translation gives CASSLGTGGRSNEKLFF. J is TRBJ1-4 and V is TRBV5-1; 10 bases match TRBD1. Trimming cost V 0 bases and J 4 bases; bases outside gene matches: 6. The CDR3 has 17 residues. Germline loops: CDR1 SGHRS, CDR2 YFSETQ.

The rearrangement joins TRBV6-5 to TRBJ2-7, with 7 nucleotides matching TRBD2. The germline V gene encodes CDR1 MNHEY and CDR2 SVGAGI. With 6 bases clipped from V and 2 bases from J, the junction kept 7 bases outside the gene matches. The CDR3 sequence is 14 residues long. The CDR3 region is CASSLAGPTYEQYF. The CDR3 DNA reads TGTGCCAGCAGCTTAGCGGGCCCCACCTACGAGCAGTACTTC.

V gene TRBV27 combines with J gene TRBJ2-7; D is ambiguous. The germline V gene has CDR1 MNHEY and CDR2 SMNVEV (reference sequence). V dropped 5 bases and J dropped 4 bases, with 12 bases sitting between them. The CDR3 sequence is 13 residues long. The CDR3 DNA is TGTGCCAGCAGTAGGACCGAGATATACGAGCAGTACTTC. It encodes CASSRTEIYEQYF.

The chain links TRBV27 to TRBJ1-4; D is ambiguous. V was clipped by 6 bases and J by 5 bases, with 10 bases between them. Germline loops: CDR1 MNHEY, CDR2 SMNVEV (reference sequence). This CDR3 spans 13 amino acids. CDR3 protein: CASRTWVNEKLFF. CDR3 DNA: TGTGCCAGCAGGACGTGGGTGAATGAAAAACTGTTTTTT.

The V call is TRBV6-1, the J call TRBJ2-2; D gene ambiguous. CDR3 size: 14 residues. V was pared by 3 bases and J by 3 bases, with 8 bases between. Looked up from germline, CDR1 is MNHNS and CDR2 is SASEGT. In DNA form, the CDR3 reads TGTGCCAGCAGTGAGGCCCGGTACACCGGGGAGCTGTTTTTT. Residues: CASSEARYTGELFF.

V and J are TRBV15 and TRBJ1-2, with a tentative D call TRBD1 (6 bases). CDR3 length equals 17 residues. The V gene's germline CDR1 is LNHNV and CDR2 YYDKDF (reference sequence). V was trimmed by 0 bases and J by 8 bases, leaving 22 bases between them. The CDR3 coding sequence is TGTGCCACCAGCAGAGATTTTTTCACGGCAGGGGAACACGGCTACACCTTC. Protein: CATSRDFFTAGEHGYTF.

The chain carries TRBV19 and TRBJ2-7; 8 nucleotides match TRBD1. The germline V gene encodes CDR1 LNHDA and CDR2 SQIVND (reference sequence). The CDR3 has 16 amino acids. Trimming cost V 6 bases and J 3 bases; bases outside gene matches: 13. As DNA, the CDR3 is TGTGCCAGTAGCGGACAGGGTTTGGACTTGGTCTACGAGCAGTACTTC. It codes for CASSGQGLDLVYEQYF.

Here the CDR3 reads CSVEEMSRDGYTF. CDR3 nucleotide sequence: TGCAGCGTTGAAGAAATGTCCCGGGATGGCTACACCTTC. The chain has TRBV29-1 and TRBJ1-2; unclear D gene. V lost 0 bases, J lost 6 bases, and 11 bases lay in between. Germline CDR1 is SQVTM and CDR2 is ANQGSEA. CDR3 length: 13 amino acids.

This chain joins TRBV27 and TRBJ2-3; 11 nucleotides align to TRBD2. The CDR3 covers 17 residues. V was pared by 6 bases and J by 4 bases, with 12 bases of the junction left unmatched. The germline CDR1 and CDR2 sequences are MNHEY and SMNVEV (reference sequence). The CDR3: CASSGPNLAGGSDTQYF. The CDR3 bases are TGTGCCAGCAGCGGCCCGAATCTAGCGGGAGGTTCAGATACGCAGTATTTT.

The genes are TRBV16 and TRBJ2-7; unclear D gene. Trimming stripped 5 bases from V and 2 bases from J, with 13 bases between. Per the germline V gene, CDR1 is KGHSY and CDR2 is FQNENV. The CDR3 spans 14 residues. CDR3 coding DNA: TGTGCCAGCAGCGTTCAGAATGGGCCCTACGAGCAGTACTTC. This sequence encodes CASSVQNGPYEQYF.

This clone was seen once. The chain links TRBV9 to TRBJ2-2; D is unclear. V was pared by 4 bases and J by 1 base, with 14 bases between. CDR1 is SGDLS and CDR2 is YYNGEE in the germline V gene. The CDR3 consists of 16 residues. The CDR3 bases are TGTGCCAGCAGCAAAAACAAGATGATGAACACCGGGGAGCTGTTTTTT. Translated: CASSKNKMMNTGELFF.

V and J are TRBV3-1 (or the pseudogene TRBV3-2) and TRBJ1-2, with D possibly being TRBD1 (6 bases). The V and J ends lost 1 base and 8 bases respectively, with 14 bases between them. The germline V gene has CDR1 LGHDT and CDR2 YNNKEL (reference sequence). The CDR3 is 14 residues long. The CDR3 loop reads CASSQAQGMEGYTF. Here the CDR3 DNA reads TGTGCCAGCAGCCAAGCTCAGGGGATGGAAGGCTACACCTTC.

The chain uses TRBV6-2 or TRBV6-3 and TRBJ1-1; 8 nucleotides match TRBD1. Germline assignment: CDR1 MNHEY and CDR2 SVGEGT. The CDR3 has 14 residues. V shed 4 bases, J shed 8 bases, and the junction held 9 bases outside the gene matches. The chain's CDR3 is CASSFGRGRAEAFF. The CDR3, as DNA: TGTGCCAGCAGTTTTGGCAGGGGGCGGGCAGAAGCTTTCTTT.

The chain couples TRBV10-3 to TRBJ1-3, with D perhaps matching TRBD1 (5 bases). The germline CDR1 and CDR2 sequences are ENHRY and SYGVKD. This CDR3 is 16 amino acids long. Trimming removed 5 bases at V and 0 bases at J, with 14 bases between. The CDR3 reads CAISNRGGSSGNTIYF. The DNA of the CDR3 is TGTGCCATCAGTAACCGGGGGGGATCCTCTGGAAACACCATATATTTT.

The chain recombines TRBV29-1 with TRBJ2-3; weak D call: TRBD2 (6 bases). The germline gives CDR1 SQVTM, CDR2 ANQGSEA. This CDR3 has 13 residues. V lost 1 base and J 4 bases, leaving 9 bases between the germline ends. CDR3 sequence: CSVEGTKPDTQYF. The CDR3, as DNA: TGCAGCGTTGAAGGGACTAAACCAGATACGCAGTATTTT.

V and J are TRBV6-5 and TRBJ2-1; D possibly corresponds to TRBD2 (6 bases). The CDR3 length is 14 residues. V was pared by 8 bases and J by 2 bases, with 13 bases between. Germline CDR1 MNHEY, CDR2 SVGAGI. The CDR3 bases are TGTGCCAGCCTGCGTTTAGCGGCCTACAATGAGCAGTTCTTC. Protein product: CASLRLAAYNEQFF.

J is TRBJ2-7 and V is TRBV19, with D possibly TRBD1 on 5 matching bases. Trimming stripped 6 bases from V and 3 bases from J, with 18 bases between. This CDR3 spans 15 amino acids. Germline values: CDR1 LNHDA, CDR2 SQIVND (reference sequence). In nucleotides, the CDR3 is TGTGCCAGTAGACCCTCGGCAGGGTTGGGCTACGAGCAGTACTTC. Translating it yields CASRPSAGLGYEQYF.

The rearrangement uses TRBV2 and TRBJ2-6, with 9 bases that match TRBD1. CDR1 and CDR2 from the germline V gene are SNHLY and FYNNEI. Losses at the gene ends were 9 bases for V and 4 bases for J; bases not matched to a gene: 1. The CDR3 totals 13 residues. The DNA of the CDR3 is TGTGCCAGACAGGGGGCCGGGGCCAACGTCCTGACTTTC. Its translation: CARQGAGANVLTF.

The chain uses TRBV7-3 and TRBJ2-5, with unresolved D. The germline gives CDR1 SGHTA, CDR2 FQGTGA. The CDR3 length is 13 residues. Trimming removed 5 bases at V and 3 bases at J, with 10 bases between. CDR3 in amino acids: CASSLGYKETQYF. For the CDR3, the DNA is TGTGCCAGCAGCCTGGGCTATAAAGAGACCCAGTACTTC. Using reference TRBV7-3 and TRBJ2-5 for the parts outside the CDR3, the full variable domain is GAGVSQTPSNKVTEKGKYVELRCDPISGHTALYWYRQSLGQGPEFLIYFQGTGAADDSGLPNDRFFAVRPEGSVSTLKIQRTERGDSAVYLCASSLGYKETQYFGPGTRLLVL.

V and J are TRBV5-1 and TRBJ1-4; no reliable D call. Trimming took off 1 base at V and 5 bases at J, with 9 bases between the two ends. The germline V gene encodes CDR1 SGHRS and CDR2 YFSETQ. The CDR3 has 14 residues. The CDR3 is CASSLFLGNEKLFF. The CDR3 DNA sequence: TGCGCCAGCAGCTTGTTCCTAGGGAATGAAAAACTGTTTTTT.